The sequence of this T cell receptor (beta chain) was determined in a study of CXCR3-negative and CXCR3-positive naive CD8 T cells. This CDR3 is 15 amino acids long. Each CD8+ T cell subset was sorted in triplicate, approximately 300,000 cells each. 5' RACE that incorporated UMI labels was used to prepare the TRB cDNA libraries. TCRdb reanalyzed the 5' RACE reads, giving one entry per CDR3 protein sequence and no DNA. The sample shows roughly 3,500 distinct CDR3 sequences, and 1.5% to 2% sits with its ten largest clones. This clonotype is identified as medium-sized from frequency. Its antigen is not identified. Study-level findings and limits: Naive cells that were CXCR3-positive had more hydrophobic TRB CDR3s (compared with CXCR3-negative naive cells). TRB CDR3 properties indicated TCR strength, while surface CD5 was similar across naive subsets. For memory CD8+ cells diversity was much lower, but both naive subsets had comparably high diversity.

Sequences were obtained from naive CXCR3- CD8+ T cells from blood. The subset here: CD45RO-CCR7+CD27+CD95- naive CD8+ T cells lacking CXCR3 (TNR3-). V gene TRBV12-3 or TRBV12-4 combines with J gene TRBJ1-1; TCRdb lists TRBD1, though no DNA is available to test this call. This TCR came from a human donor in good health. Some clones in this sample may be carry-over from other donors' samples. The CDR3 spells CASSFEGTGDTEAFF.